Sequencing of this T cell receptor beta chain was carried out in a study of tumor-infiltrating lymphocytes in localized non-small cell lung cancer (dated by TCRdb to the early 2020s). Regarding the research as a whole: Patients whose samples were collected after neoadjuvant chemotherapy, as well as both smokers and never-smokers and several histologies, were included in the cohort. Each patient provided resected tumor tissue plus uninvolved lung tissue from the same patient, with the uninvolved lung tissue described as non-adjacent to the tumor. TCR sequencing was one of several integrated assays, alongside flow cytometry, multiplex immunofluorescence, RNA-seq, exome sequencing and proteomics, applied to the same patients. In total, the ICON cohort was made up of about 150 surgical patients who had localized non-small cell lung cancer and whose tumors were resected. For approximately 50 patients, immunoSEQ T-cell fraction was compared between paired tumor and uninvolved lung.

The paper's findings and limits, for the study overall: Because different assays used different pieces of the same tissue, intratumor heterogeneity could not be separated from technical variation. Higher T cell infiltration in tumors than in uninvolved lung tissue was supported by TCRbeta sequencing, consistent with immunofluorescence CD3 counts. Recurrence-free survival showed no association with tumor T-cell fraction from TCR sequencing (p = 0.61). TCR-derived T-cell fraction did not differ between the flow cytometry-defined immunotypes IM1 (good prognosis) and IM2 (poor prognosis). Assay coverage differed among patients according to how much tissue was available, so only a subset of the cohort had TCR sequencing.

Patient enrollment in ICON started in early 2016, and the final patient was enrolled in the second half of 2018. Fresh tumor and matched uninvolved tissue for in-depth immune analyses, including TCR sequencing, were collected from a subcohort of approximately 81 patients. DNA for TCR sequencing was isolated from bulk tissue, and no cell sorting was done. For CDR1 and CDR2, the germline V gene lists SGHTA and FQGNSA. For this chain, trimming is 5 bases at the V end and 6 bases at the J end, and the number of junction bases without a gene match is 4. Its CDR3 holds 14 amino acids, cysteine through phenylalanine. CDR3 DNA is the only sequence kept; it has 42 bases, read in frame from the first base. In the case of this clone: Its specific antigen is unknown. One base away there is no much larger clone; base qualities are not given.

The T-cell fraction in tumor and uninvolved lung tissue was obtained from TCR sequencing using the immunoSEQ assay. On the study's bioinformatics: To analyze survival, patients were divided into a high T-cell fraction group (upper tertile) and a low T-cell fraction group (lower two tertiles), and the two groups were compared using a log-rank test. Paired tumor versus uninvolved lung differences in T-cell fraction were tested with a signed-rank test. TCRdb limited this immuneACCESS table to in-frame rearrangements with V and J called. A share of clones is missing; checked studies link under half to unresolved V genes, and the rest is unexplained. V, J and clone size are taken as reported in that table, and D and trimming were inferred from the DNA itself. This sample comprises about 16,000 clones, 69% of them detected only once. 6.5% of the sample is taken by the ten largest.

Recombination linked TRBV7-2 to TRBJ2-1; the junction holds 10 bases that match TRBD1. Sequences were obtained from lung tumor tissue. The source of this sequence is a human donor with non-small cell lung cancer. CDR3 region: CASSQDRGANEQFF. Here is the DNA: TGTGCCAGCAGCCAGGACAGGGGGGCCAATGAGCAGTTCTTC.